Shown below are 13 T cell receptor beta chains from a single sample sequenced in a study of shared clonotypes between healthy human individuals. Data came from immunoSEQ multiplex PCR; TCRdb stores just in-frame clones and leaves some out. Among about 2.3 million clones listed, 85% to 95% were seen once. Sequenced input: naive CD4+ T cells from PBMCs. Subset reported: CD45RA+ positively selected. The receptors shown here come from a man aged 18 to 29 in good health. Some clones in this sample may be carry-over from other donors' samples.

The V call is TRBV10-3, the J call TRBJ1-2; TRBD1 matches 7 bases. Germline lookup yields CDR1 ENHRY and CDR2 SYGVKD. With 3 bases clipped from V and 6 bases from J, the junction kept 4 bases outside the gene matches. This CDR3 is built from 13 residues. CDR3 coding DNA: TGTGCCATCAGTGACGGACAGGTGGATGGCTACACCTTC. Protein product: CAISDGQVDGYTF.

The CDR3 DNA sequence: TGTGCCAGCAGCCAGGGCCCCAGGGACGAGCAGTACTTC. Protein: CASSQGPRDEQYF. V gene TRBV7-8 combines with J gene TRBJ2-7; D is possibly TRBD1 (5 bases). The germline V gene encodes CDR1 SGHVS and CDR2 FQNEAQ. V lost 5 bases to trimming and J lost 5 bases, with 13 bases between them. CDR3 length equals 13 residues.

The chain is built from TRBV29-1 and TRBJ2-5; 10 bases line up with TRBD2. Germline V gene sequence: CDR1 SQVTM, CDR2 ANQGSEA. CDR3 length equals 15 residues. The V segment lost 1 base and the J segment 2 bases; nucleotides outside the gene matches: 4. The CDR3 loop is CSVEASGRFQETQYF. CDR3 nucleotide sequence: TGCAGCGTTGAAGCTAGCGGGAGATTTCAAGAGACCCAGTACTTC.

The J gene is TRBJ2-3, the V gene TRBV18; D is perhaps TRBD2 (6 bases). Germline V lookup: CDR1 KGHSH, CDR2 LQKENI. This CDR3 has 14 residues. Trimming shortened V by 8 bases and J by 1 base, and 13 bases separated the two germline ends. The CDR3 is CASQGLLGTDTQYF. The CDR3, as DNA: TGTGCCAGCCAGGGACTGCTCGGCACAGATACGCAGTATTTT.

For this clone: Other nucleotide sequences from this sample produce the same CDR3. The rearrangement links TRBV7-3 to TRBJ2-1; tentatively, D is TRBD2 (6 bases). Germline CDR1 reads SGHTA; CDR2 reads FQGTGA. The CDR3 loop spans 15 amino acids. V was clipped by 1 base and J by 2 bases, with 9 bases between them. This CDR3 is CASSLRREPYNEQFF. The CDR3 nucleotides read TGTGCCAGCAGCTTAAGGAGGGAGCCCTACAATGAGCAGTTCTTC.

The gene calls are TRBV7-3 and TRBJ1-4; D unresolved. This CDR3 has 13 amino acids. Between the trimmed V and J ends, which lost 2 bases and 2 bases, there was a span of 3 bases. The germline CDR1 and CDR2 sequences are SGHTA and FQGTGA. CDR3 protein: CASSLGTNEKLFF. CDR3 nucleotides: TGTGCCAGCAGCTTAGGCACTAATGAAAAACTGTTTTTT.

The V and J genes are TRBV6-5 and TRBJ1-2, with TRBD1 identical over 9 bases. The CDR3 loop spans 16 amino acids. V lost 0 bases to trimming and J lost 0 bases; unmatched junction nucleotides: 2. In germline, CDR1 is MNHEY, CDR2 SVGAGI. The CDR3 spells CASSYSGDRANYGYTF. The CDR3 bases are TGTGCCAGCAGTTACTCGGGGGACAGGGCTAACTATGGCTACACCTTC.

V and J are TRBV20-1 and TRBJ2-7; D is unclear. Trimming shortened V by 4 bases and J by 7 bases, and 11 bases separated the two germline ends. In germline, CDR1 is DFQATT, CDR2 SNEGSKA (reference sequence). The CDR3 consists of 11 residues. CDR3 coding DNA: TGCAGTGCTATCAGTCCGGCAGAGCAGTACTTC. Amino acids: CSAISPAEQYF.

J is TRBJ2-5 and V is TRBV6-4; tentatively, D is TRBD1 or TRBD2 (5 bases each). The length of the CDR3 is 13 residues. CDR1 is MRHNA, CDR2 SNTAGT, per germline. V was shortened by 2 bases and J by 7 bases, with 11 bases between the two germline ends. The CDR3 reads CASSDAAGGTQYF. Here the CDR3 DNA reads TGTGCCAGCAGTGACGCGGCTGGGGGGACCCAGTACTTC.

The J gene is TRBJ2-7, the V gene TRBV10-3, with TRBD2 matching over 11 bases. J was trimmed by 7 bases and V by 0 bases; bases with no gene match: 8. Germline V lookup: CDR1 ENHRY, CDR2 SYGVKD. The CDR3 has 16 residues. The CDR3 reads CAISESGSGRAAEQYF. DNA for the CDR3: TGTGCCATCAGTGAGTCGGGTAGCGGGAGGGCCGCTGAGCAGTACTTC.

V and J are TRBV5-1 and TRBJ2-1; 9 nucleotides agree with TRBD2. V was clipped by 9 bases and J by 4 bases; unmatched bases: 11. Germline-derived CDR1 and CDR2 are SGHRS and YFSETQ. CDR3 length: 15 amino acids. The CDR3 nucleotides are TGCGCCACCAAGTTTAGCGGGAGCCCATACAATGAGCAGTTCTTC. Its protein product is CATKFSGSPYNEQFF.

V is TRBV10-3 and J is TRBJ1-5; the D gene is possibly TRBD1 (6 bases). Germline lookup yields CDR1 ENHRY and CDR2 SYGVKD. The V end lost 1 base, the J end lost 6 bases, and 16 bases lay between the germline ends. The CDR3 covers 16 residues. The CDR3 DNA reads TGTGCCATCAGTGAGTTCACAGGGTGGGGAGGTCAGCCCCAGCATTTT. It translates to CAISEFTGWGGQPQHF.

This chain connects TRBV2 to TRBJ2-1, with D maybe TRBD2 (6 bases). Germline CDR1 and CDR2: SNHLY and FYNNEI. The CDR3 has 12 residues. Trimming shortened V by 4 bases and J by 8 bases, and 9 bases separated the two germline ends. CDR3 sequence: CASSALADEQFF. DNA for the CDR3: TGTGCCAGCAGTGCACTAGCCGATGAGCAGTTCTTC.